This TCR beta chain emerged from a study of cytomegalovirus exposure and HLA in healthy donors. The germline V gene encodes CDR1 SGHTA and CDR2 FQGNSA. The CDR3 covers 13 residues. V was shortened by 1 base and J by 7 bases, with 7 bases between the two germline ends. The PCR was carried out with 60 Vbeta primers and 13 Jbeta primers. Libraries were prepared by immunoSEQ multiplex PCR; TCRdb keeps only in-frame clonotypes and omits some of them. In the table there are roughly 99,000 clones, 60% to 75% of which are singletons. Sample: PBMCs. The TCR originated in a man younger than 45 in good health and CMV-seronegative. The genes are TRBV7-2 and TRBJ1-4, with D hard to call. The chain's CDR3 is CASSLGRGEKLFF. The CDR3 DNA sequence: TGTGCCAGCAGCTTAGGTCGAGGTGAAAAACTGTTTTTT.